A single sample is the source of the 7 T cell receptor beta chains below, sequenced in a study of blood T cells in healthy people across ages. Alongside a J-beta primer mix, a sample-barcoded 5' primer served in a second PCR lasting about 7 to 11 cycles. Via MiXCR, TCRdb re-called the 5' RACE reads, giving one row per CDR3 protein. The sample lists about 800,000 distinct CDR3 sequences, 25% occurring once. These same data were also listed under a study on T cells of mothers and their children.

Sequencing was performed on blood. Every receptor here comes from a boy between 10 and 17 years old in good health.

This clonotype was picked up a small number of times. The chain couples TRBV29-1 to TRBJ1-1; D possibly corresponds to TRBD1 (5 bases). Germline V lookup: CDR1 SQVTM, CDR2 ANQGSEA. The CDR3 is 13 residues long. V lost 5 bases to trimming and J lost 0 bases, with 10 bases between them. The CDR3 nucleotides are TGCAGCGTTTCCGAGACAGTGAACACTGAAGCTTTCTTT. This gives the protein CSVSETVNTEAFF.

The gene calls are TRBV6-2 or TRBV6-3 and TRBJ1-6; the match to TRBD1 covers 7 bases. The CDR3 consists of 15 residues. After removal of 8 bases from V and 3 bases from J, the junction contained 7 bases not matched to a gene. Germline V gene lookup returns CDR1 MNHEY and CDR2 SVGEGT. The CDR3 coding sequence is TGTGCCAGCCGACAGGGCCCGATCTATAATTCACCCCTCCACTTT. Residues: CASRQGPIYNSPLHF.

Worth noting for this clonotype: This may be a read error, as it is one base from a much larger clone. The rearrangement joins TRBV7-2 to TRBJ2-4; a weak D match, TRBD1 (6 bases). Germline loops: CDR1 SGHTA, CDR2 FQGNSA. The CDR3 runs to 18 residues. The CDR3 spells CANSLELTGPVTQTIQYF. The CDR3 DNA follows: TGTGCCAACAGCTTAGAACTGACAGGCCCGGTCACCCAAACCATTCAGTACTTC. The variable domain in full, completed from reference TRBV7-2 and TRBJ2-4, reads GAGVSQSPSNKVTEKGKDVELRCDPISGHTALYWYRQSLGQGLEFLIYFQGNSAPDKSGLPSDRFSAERTGGSVSTLTIQRTQQEDSAVYLCANSLELTGPVTQTIQYFGAGTRLSVL.

This clonotype occurred a few times. J is TRBJ1-1 and V is TRBV6-2 or TRBV6-3; 8 nucleotides align to TRBD1. After removal of 2 bases from V and 0 bases from J, the junction contained 8 bases not matched to a gene. The germline V gene encodes CDR1 MNHEY and CDR2 SVGEGT. The CDR3 length is 17 residues. CDR3 amino acids: CASSYGQGPFMNTEAFF. The CDR3 DNA reads TGTGCCAGCAGTTACGGACAGGGACCCTTCATGAACACTGAAGCTTTCTTT.

This clonotype was seen a handful of times. V usage is TRBV4-3 and J usage is TRBJ2-5; D remains unclear. V dropped 1 base and J dropped 3 bases, with 9 bases sitting between them. The CDR3 spans 14 residues. Germline lookup yields CDR1 LGHNA and CDR2 YSLEER. In DNA form, the CDR3 reads TGCGCCAGCAGCCAAGTCGTAGGGAAAGAGACCCAGTACTTC. It translates to CASSQVVGKETQYF.

This clonotype was counted a few times. V is TRBV7-9 and J is TRBJ2-1, with 10 positions matching TRBD2. The V segment lost 4 bases and the J segment 7 bases; nucleotides outside the gene matches: 16. This CDR3 spans 18 amino acids. Germline loops: CDR1 SEHNR, CDR2 FQNEAQ (reference sequence). CDR3 DNA sequence: TGTGCCAGCAGCTCCCCCCCGAGGCTAGCGGGAGTTAAGAATGAGCAGTTCTTC. It encodes CASSSPPRLAGVKNEQFF. The whole variable domain, remainder taken from reference TRBV7-9 and TRBJ2-1, is DTGVSQNPRHKITKRGQNVTFRCDPISEHNRLYWYRQTLGQGPEFLTYFQNEAQLEKSRLLSDRFSAERPKGSFSTLEIQRTEQGDSAMYLCASSSPPRLAGVKNEQFFGPGTRLTVL.

This clonotype was found many times. The CDR3 sequence: CASSQAAQIGGVGNQPQHF. CDR3 in DNA: TGCGCCAGCAGCCAAGCCGCCCAGATCGGTGGGGTGGGCAATCAGCCCCAGCATTTT. The chain carries TRBV4-1 and TRBJ1-5; D gene uncertain. CDR3 length: 19 residues. Trimming shortened V by 1 base and J by 2 bases, and 21 bases separated the two germline ends. Germline CDR1 and CDR2: MGHRA and YSYEKL.